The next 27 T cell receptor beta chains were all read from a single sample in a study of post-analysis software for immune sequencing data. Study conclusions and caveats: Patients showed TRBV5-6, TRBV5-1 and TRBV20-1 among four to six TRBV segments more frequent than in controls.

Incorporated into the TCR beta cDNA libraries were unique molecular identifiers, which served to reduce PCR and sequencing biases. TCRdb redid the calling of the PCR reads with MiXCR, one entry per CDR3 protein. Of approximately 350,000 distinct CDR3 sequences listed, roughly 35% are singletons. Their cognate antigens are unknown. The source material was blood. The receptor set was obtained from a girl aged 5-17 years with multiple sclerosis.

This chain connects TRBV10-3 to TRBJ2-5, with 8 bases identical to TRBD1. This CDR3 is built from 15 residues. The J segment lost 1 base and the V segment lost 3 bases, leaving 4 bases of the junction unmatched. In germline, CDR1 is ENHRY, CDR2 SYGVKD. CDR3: CAISDPDRGQETQYF. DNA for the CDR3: TGTGCCATCAGTGACCCAGACAGGGGCCAAGAGACCCAGTACTTC.

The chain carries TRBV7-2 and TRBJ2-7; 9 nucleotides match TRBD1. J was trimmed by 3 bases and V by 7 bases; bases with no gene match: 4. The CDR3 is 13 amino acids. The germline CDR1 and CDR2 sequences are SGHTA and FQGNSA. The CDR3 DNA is TGTGCCAGCAACAGGGGGCGCGGCTACGAGCAGTACTTC. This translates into CASNRGRGYEQYF.

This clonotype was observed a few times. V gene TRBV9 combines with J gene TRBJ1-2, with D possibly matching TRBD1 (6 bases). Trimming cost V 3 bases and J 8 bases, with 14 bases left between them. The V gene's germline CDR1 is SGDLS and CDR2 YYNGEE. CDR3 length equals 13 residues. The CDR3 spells CASSAMDRGGYTF. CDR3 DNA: TGTGCCAGCAGCGCTATGGACAGAGGGGGCTACACCTTC.

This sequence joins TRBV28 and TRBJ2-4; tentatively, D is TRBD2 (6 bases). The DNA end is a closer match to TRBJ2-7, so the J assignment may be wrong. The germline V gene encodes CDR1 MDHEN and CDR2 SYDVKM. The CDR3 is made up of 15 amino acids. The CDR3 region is CASSLIRDSTYEQYF. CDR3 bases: TGTGCCAGCAGTTTGATTCGGGACTCAACCTACGAGCAGTACTTC.

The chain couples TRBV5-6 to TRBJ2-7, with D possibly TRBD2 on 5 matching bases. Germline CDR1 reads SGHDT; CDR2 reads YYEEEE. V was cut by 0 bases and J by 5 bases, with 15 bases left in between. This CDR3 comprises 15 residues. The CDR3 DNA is TGTGCCAGCAGCTTGGTCGAGGGATACGGCCACGAGCAGTACTTC. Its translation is CASSLVEGYGHEQYF.

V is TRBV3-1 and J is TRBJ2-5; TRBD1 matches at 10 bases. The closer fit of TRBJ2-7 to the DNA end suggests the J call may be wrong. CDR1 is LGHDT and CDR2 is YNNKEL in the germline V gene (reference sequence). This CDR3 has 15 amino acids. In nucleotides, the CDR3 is TGTGCCAGCAGCCTCGGGACAGGGGCAAGATACGAGCAGTACTTC. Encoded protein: CASSLGTGARYEQYF.

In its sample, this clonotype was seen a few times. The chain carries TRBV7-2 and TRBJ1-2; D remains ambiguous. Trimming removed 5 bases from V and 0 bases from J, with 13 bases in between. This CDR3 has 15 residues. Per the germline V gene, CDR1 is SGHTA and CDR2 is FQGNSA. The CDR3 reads CASSPGSQANYGYTF. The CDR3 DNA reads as TGTGCCAGCAGCCCAGGATCCCAAGCTAACTATGGCTACACCTTC.

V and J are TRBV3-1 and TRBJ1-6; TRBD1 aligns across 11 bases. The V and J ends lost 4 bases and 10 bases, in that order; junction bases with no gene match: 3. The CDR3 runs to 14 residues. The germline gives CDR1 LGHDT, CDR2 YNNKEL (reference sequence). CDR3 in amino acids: CASSPRTGGSPLHF. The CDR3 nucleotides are TGTGCCAGCAGCCCGCGGACAGGGGGCTCACCCCTCCACTTT.

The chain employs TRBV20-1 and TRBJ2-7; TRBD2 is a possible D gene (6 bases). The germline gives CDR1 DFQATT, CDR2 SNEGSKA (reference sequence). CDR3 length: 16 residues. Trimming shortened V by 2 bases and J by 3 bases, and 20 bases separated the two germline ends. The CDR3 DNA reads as TGCAGTGCTAGACCCTTAGGAGGGGCGGACCTCTACGAGCAGTACTTC. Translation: CSARPLGGADLYEQYF.

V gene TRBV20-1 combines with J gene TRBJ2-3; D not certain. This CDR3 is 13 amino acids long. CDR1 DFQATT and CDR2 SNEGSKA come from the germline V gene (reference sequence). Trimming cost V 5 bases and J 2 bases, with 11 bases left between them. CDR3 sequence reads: CSAPPHHTDTQYF. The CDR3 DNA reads TGCAGTGCTCCTCCGCATCACACAGATACGCAGTATTTT.

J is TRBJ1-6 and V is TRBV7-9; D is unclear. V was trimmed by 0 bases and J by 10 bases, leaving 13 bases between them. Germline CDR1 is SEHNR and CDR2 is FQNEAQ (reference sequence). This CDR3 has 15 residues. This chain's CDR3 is CASSLADHLESPLHF. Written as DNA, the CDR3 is TGTGCCAGCAGCTTAGCGGACCATCTTGAGTCACCCCTCCACTTT.

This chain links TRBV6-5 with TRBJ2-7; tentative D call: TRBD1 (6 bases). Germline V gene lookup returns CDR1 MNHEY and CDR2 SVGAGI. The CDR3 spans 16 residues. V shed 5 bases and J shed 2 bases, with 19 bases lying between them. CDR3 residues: CASSPEPLQGTYEQYF. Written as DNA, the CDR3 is TGTGCCAGCAGTCCCGAACCCTTACAGGGTACCTACGAGCAGTACTTC.

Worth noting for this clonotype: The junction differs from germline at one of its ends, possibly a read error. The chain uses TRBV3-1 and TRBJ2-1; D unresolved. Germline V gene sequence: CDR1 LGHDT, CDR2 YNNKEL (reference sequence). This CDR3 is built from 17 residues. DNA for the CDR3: TGTGCCAGCAGTCAAGTCGGTATGTCGAGCTCCTACAATGAGCAGTTCTTC. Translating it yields CASSQVGMSSSYNEQFF.

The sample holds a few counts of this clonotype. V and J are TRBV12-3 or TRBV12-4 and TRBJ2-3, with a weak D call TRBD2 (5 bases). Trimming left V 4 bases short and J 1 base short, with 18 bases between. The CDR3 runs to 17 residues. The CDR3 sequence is CASSSPHSADGTDTQYF. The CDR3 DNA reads TGTGCCAGCAGTTCCCCCCACTCAGCGGACGGCACAGATACGCAGTATTTT.

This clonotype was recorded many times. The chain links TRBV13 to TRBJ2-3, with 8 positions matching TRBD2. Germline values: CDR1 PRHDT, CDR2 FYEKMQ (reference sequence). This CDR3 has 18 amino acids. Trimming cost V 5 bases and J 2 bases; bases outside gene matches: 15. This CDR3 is CASSPRKSLAANTDTQYF. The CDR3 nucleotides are TGTGCCAGCAGCCCCCGAAAATCACTAGCGGCGAACACAGATACGCAGTATTTT.

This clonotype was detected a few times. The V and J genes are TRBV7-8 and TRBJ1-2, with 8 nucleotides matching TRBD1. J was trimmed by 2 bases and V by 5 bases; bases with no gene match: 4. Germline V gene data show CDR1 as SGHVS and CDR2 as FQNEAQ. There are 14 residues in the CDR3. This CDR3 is CASSPRDRNYGYTF. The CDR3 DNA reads TGTGCCAGCAGCCCCCGGGACAGGAACTATGGCTACACCTTC.

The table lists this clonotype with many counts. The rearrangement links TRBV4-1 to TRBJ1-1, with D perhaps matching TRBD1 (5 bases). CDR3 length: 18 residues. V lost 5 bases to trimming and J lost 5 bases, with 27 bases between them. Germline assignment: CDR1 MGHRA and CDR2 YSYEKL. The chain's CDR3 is CASSTRVADAGTVTEAFF. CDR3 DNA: TGCGCCAGCAGCACACGGGTGGCGGACGCCGGGACGGTGACTGAAGCTTTCTTT.

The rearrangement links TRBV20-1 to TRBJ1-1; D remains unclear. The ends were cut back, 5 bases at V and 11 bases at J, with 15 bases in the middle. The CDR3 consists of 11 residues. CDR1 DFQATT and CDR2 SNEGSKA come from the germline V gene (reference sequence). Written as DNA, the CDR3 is TGCAGTGCTCGGGCCGGGGAGAGGGCTTTCTTT. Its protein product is CSARAGERAFF.

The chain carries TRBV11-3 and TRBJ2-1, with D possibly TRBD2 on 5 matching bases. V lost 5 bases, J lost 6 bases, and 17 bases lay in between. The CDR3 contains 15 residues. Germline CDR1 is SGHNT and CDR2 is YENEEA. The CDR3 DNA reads TGTGCCAGCAGCCCAAGCCGGGGAATGAGCAATGAGCAGTTCTTC. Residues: CASSPSRGMSNEQFF.

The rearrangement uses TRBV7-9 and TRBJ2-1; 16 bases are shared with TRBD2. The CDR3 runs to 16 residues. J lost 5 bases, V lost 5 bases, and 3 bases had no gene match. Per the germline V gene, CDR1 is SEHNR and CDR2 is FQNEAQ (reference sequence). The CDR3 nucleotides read TGTGCCAGCAGCCCCGGGACTAGCGGGGGGGACAATGAGCAGTTCTTC. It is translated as CASSPGTSGGDNEQFF.

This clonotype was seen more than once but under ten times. The CDR3 is CASSFSLGETEAFF. The CDR3 region has the DNA TGTGCCAGCAGCTTCTCGCTTGGAGAGACTGAAGCTTTCTTT. The J gene is TRBJ1-1, the V gene TRBV7-3; no clear D gene. The V end lost 3 bases, the J end lost 5 bases, and 13 bases lay between the germline ends. The CDR3 loop spans 14 amino acids. Germline CDR1 SGHTA, CDR2 FQGTGA.

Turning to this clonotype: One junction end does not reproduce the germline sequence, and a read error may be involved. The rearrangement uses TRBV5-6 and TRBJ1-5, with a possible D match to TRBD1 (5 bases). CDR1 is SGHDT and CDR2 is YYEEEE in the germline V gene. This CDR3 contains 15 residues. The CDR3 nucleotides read TGTGCCAACAGCTTGGGGCCGGGCCGCAATCAGCCCCAGCATTTT. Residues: CANSLGPGRNQPQHF. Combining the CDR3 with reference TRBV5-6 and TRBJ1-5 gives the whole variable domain DAGVTQSPTHLIKTRGQQVTLRCSPKSGHDTVSWYQQALGQGPQFIFQYYEEEERQRGNFPDRFSGHQFPNYSSELNVNALLLGDSALYLCANSLGPGRNQPQHFGDGTRLSIL.

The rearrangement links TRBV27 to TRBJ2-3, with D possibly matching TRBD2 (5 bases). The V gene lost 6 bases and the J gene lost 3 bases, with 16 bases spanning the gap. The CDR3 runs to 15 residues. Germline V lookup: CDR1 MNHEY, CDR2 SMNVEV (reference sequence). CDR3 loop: CASRSLPSGTDTQYF. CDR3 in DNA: TGTGCCAGCAGGTCTCTCCCCTCGGGGACAGATACGCAGTATTTT.

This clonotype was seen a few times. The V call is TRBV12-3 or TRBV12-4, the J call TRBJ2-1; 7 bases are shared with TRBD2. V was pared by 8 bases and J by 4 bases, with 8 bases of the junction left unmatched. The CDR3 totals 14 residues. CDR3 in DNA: TGTGCCAGCGGACCAAGCGGGGCGTACAATGAGCAGTTCTTC. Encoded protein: CASGPSGAYNEQFF.

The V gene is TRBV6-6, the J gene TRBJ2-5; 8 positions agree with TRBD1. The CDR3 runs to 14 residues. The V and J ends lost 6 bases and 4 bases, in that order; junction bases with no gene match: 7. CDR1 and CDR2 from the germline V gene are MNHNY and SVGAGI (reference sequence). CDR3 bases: TGTGCCAGCAGCCAACAGGGGGGAGGAGAGACCCAGTACTTC. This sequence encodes CASSQQGGGETQYF.

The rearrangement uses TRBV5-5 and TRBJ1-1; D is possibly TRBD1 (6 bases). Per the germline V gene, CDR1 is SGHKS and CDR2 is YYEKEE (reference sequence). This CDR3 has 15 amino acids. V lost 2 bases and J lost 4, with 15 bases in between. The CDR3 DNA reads TGTGCCAGCAGCTTAATAGTGGGGGGCATCACTGAAGCTTTCTTT. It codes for CASSLIVGGITEAFF.

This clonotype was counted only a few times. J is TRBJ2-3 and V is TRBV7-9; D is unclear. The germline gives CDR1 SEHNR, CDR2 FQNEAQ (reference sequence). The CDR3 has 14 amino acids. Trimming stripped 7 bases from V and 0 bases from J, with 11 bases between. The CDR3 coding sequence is TGTGCCAGCACCAGAGGAGAAAGCACAGATACGCAGTATTTT. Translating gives CASTRGESTDTQYF. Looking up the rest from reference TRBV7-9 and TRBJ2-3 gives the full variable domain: DTGVSQNPRHKITKRGQNVTFRCDPISEHNRLYWYRQTLGQGPEFLTYFQNEAQLEKSRLLSDRFSAERPKGSFSTLEIQRTEQGDSAMYLCASTRGESTDTQYFGPGTRLTVL.